This T cell receptor beta chain was sequenced in a study of blood T cell repertoires in COVID-19. Study information: Acute and convalescent COVID-19 specimens originated in the United States, Italy and Spain. T cells, B-cell-depleted T cells, or PBMCs provided the cDNA or gDNA that served as material.

J lost 1 base, V lost 5 bases, and 9 bases had no gene match. CDR1 SGHVS and CDR2 FQNEAQ come from the germline V gene. The CDR3 has 17 residues. The age range of participants was about 18 to 90 years, with residence in about two dozen US areas. As processed by the authors: The assay estimated nucleated cells by amplifying reference gene primers. TCRdb's table, derived via immunoSEQ multiplex PCR, lists solely in-frame clones and lacks some. That table gives V, J and clone size, and the DNA gave D and trimming. Here the sample spans fewer than 350,000 clones, more than 75% being singletons. This sequence was found in a woman aged 40 to 55 with acute COVID-19. Sequencing was done on a sample of PBMCs or T cells enriched from blood (not recorded which). This chain links TRBV7-8 with TRBJ2-2; 8 bases agree with TRBD2. The CDR3 sequence is CASSPYGGAKNTGELFF. CDR3 coding DNA: TGTGCCAGCAGCCCGTACGGGGGGGCGAAGAACACCGGGGAGCTGTTTTTT. The full variable domain, rest sourced from reference TRBV7-8 and TRBJ2-2, is GAGVSQSPRYKVAKRGQDVALRCDPISGHVSLFWYQQALGQGPEFLTYFQNEAQLDKSGLPSDRFFAERPEGSVSTLKIQRTQQEDSAVYLCASSPYGGAKNTGELFFGEGSRLTVL.